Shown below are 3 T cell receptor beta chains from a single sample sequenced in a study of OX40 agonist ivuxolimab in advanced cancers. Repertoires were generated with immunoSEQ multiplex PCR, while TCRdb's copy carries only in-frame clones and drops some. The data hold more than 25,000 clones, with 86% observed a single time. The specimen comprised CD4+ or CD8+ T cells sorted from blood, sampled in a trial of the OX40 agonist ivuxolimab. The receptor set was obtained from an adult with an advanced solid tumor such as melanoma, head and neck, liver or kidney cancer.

The CDR3 nucleotides read TGCGCCAGCAGCCAAGAAGGCAGGGGGCGAGCCAAAAACATTCAGTACTTC. This translates into CASSQEGRGRAKNIQYF. The chain is built from TRBV4-1 and TRBJ2-4, with 8 bases lining up with TRBD1. Germline V gene sequence: CDR1 MGHRA, CDR2 YSYEKL. This CDR3 is 17 amino acids long. V lost 0 bases and J lost 0; bases outside the gene matches: 4.

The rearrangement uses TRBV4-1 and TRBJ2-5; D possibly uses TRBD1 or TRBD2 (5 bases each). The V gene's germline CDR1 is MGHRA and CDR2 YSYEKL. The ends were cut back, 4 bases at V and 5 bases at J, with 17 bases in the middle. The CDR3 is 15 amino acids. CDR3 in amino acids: CASSPGASGSETQYF. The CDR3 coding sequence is TGCGCCAGCAGCCCCGGGGCTTCGGGTTCGGAGACCCAGTACTTC.

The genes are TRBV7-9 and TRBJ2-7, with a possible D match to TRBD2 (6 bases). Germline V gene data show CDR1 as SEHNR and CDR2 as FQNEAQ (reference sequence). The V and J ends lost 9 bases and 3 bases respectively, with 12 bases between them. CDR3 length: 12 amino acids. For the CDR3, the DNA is TGTGCCAGTCAGGGACTGAACTACGAGCAGTACTTC. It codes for CASQGLNYEQYF.